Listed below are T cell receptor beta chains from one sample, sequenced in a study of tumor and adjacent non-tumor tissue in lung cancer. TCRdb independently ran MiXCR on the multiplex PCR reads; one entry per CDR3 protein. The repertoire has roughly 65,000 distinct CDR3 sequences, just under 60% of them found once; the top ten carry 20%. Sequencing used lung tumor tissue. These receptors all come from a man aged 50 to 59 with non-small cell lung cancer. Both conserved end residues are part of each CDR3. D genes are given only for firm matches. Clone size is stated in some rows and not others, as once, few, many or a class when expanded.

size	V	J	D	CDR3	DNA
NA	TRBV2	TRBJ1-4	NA	CASSRQFNEKLFF	TGTGCCAGCAGTCGACAGTTTAATGAAAAACTGTTTTTT
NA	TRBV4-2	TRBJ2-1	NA	CASGQEGRSSYNGQFF	TGTGCCAGCGGCCAAGAGGGGCGGTCAAGCTACAATGGTCAGTTCTTC
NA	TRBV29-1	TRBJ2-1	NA	CNVEDTGRGDERFF	TGCAACGTTGAAGACACAGGCCGCGGGGATGAGCGGTTCTTC
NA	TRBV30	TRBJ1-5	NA	CAWSSPLNQPQHF	TGTGCCTGGAGCTCTCCCCTCAATCAGCCCCAGCATTTT
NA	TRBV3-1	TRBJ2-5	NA	CASSQLLETQYF	TGTGCCAGCAGCCAGCTGCTAGAGACCCAGTACTTC
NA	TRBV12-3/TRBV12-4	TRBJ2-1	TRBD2	CAIRLAATAFNGQFF	TGTGCCATAAGACTAGCGGCTACAGCCTTCAATGGGCAATTCTTC
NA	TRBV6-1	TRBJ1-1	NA	CASTCGHSSGSAFF	TGTGCCAGCACCTGCGGACACTCATCGGGTTCAGCTTTCTTT
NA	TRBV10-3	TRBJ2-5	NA	CDPHLQETQYF	TGTGACCCCCATCTCCAAGAGACCCAGTACTTC
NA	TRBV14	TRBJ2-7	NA	CPSSQAGGGIERYF	TGTCCCAGCAGCCAAGCCGGGGGCGGGATCGAGCGGTACTTC
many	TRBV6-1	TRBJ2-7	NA	CASSVSSYEQYF	TGTGCCAGCAGTGTCAGCTCCTACGAGCAGTACTTC
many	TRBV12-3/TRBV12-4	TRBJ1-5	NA	CASSLRGQGNQPQHF	TGTGCCAGCAGTTTGAGGGGCCAGGGCAATCAGCCCCAGCATTTT
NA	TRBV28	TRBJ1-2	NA	CARREIGNYGYTF	TGTGCCAGAAGGGAGATAGGGAACTATGGCTACACCTTC
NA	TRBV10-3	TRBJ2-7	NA	CANSEATGTYEQYF	TGTGCTAACAGTGAGGCGACAGGAACCTACGAGCAGTACTTC
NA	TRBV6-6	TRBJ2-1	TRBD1	CASSYNGQGVSRFF	TGTGCCAGCAGTTACAACGGACAGGGGGTCTCCCGGTTCTTC
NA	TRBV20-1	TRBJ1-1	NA	CSARGWSGTEVFF	TGCAGTGCTAGAGGATGGTCGGGAACTGAAGTTTTCTTT
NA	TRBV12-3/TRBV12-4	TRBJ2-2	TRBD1	CAIQQGRTGVLFF	TGTGCCATACAACAGGGGCGCACCGGGGTGCTGTTTTTT
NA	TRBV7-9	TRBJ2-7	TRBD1	CASSLGGTAYEQYF	TGTGCCAGCAGCTTAGGTGGGACAGCCTACGAGCAGTACTTC
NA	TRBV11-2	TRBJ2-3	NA	CASNRRLAKSTDTQYF	TGTGCCAGCAACCGCCGTCTAGCGAAAAGCACAGATACACAGTATTTT
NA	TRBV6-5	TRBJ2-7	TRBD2	CASSHGTTVTGEQYF	TGTGCCAGCAGTCATGGGACTACAGTAACGGGTGAGCAGTACTTC
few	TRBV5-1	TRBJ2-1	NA	CASTLFTDNEQFF	TGCGCCAGCACCTTGTTTACCGACAATGAGCAGTTCTTC
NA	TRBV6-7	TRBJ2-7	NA	CATSYSGSDSYEQYF	TGTGCCACCAGTTACTCGGGGTCTGACTCCTACGAGCAGTACTTC